Following are 26 T cell receptor beta chains from one sample sequenced in a study of cytomegalovirus exposure and HLA in healthy donors. PCR was performed using 60 Vbeta and 13 Jbeta primers. Produced via immunoSEQ multiplex PCR; TCRdb's table is partial and in-frame only. Of 120,000 to 150,000 clones in the sample, around 67% are singletons; the top ten hold 1.5% to 2%. Sequencing was carried out using PBMCs. Receptors were obtained from a woman aged 18 to 35 in good health and CMV-seronegative.

V and J are TRBV7-8 and TRBJ2-1; TRBD1 agrees at 10 bases. Germline loops: CDR1 SGHVS, CDR2 FQNEAQ. The J segment lost 5 bases and the V segment lost 5 bases, leaving 3 bases of the junction unmatched. The CDR3 covers 14 residues. CDR3 amino acids: CASSRQGAHNEQFF. DNA for the CDR3: TGTGCCAGCAGCCGACAGGGGGCTCACAATGAGCAGTTCTTC.

The V call is TRBV27, the J call TRBJ1-1; possibly TRBD1 for D (5 bases). Trimming cost V 5 bases and J 0 bases, with 7 bases left between them. CDR3 size: 13 residues. Germline V gives CDR1 MNHEY, CDR2 SMNVEV (reference sequence). Written as DNA, the CDR3 is TGTGCCAGCAGTGCGACAGTGAACACTGAAGCTTTCTTT. Translating it yields CASSATVNTEAFF.

This clone was counted between two and nine times. J is TRBJ1-1 and V is TRBV5-4, with D perhaps TRBD1 (5 bases). This CDR3 contains 15 residues. The ends were cut back, 0 bases at V and 2 bases at J, with 11 bases in the middle. Looked up from germline, CDR1 is SGHNT and CDR2 is YYREEE (reference sequence). Here the CDR3 DNA reads TGTGCCAGCAGCTTGGGCTCCAGGGAAAACACTGAAGCTTTCTTT. Protein: CASSLGSRENTEAFF.

This clone has just one count. The chain is built from TRBV27 and TRBJ1-2, with D maybe TRBD1 (5 bases). Trimming stripped 3 bases from V and 4 bases from J, with 15 bases between. CDR1 is MNHEY, CDR2 SMNVEV, per germline (reference sequence). This CDR3 comprises 15 residues. The CDR3 coding sequence is TGTGCCAGCAGTTTCAAGCCGGGGGAAGTCTATGGCTACACCTTC. Translation gives CASSFKPGEVYGYTF.

There are a few counts of this clone. The chain combines TRBV2 with TRBJ1-3; no clear D. Germline V CDR1 and CDR2: SNHLY, FYNNEI. The CDR3 extends over 15 amino acids. V was cut by 8 bases and J by 2 bases, with 16 bases left in between. This CDR3 is CASGKTLPPGNTIYF. CDR3 sequence (DNA): TGTGCCAGCGGCAAGACACTTCCACCTGGAAACACCATATATTTT.

V gene TRBV5-6 combines with J gene TRBJ1-5, with 10 bases matching TRBD1. Germline V lookup: CDR1 SGHDT, CDR2 YYEEEE. The CDR3 extends over 15 amino acids. After removal of 4 bases from V and 7 bases from J, the junction contained 8 bases not matched to a gene. CDR3 sequence reads: CASSGQGTGEQPQHF. CDR3 bases: TGTGCCAGCAGCGGTCAAGGGACAGGGGAACAGCCCCAGCATTTT.

This rearrangement joins TRBV10-2 to TRBJ1-1, with 9 positions matching TRBD1. Trimming took 6 bases from V and 3 from J; bases not matched to a gene: 11. The length of the CDR3 is 16 residues. Germline loops: CDR1 WSHSY, CDR2 SAAADI. DNA for the CDR3: TGCGCCAGCAGGGAGGGACAGGGTGTGGGTTACACTGAAGCTTTCTTT. Its translation is CASREGQGVGYTEAFF.

The rearrangement links TRBV30 to TRBJ1-2; 9 positions match TRBD1. J lost 0 bases, V lost 7 bases, and 12 bases had no gene match. CDR1 GTSNPN and CDR2 SVGIG come from the germline V gene (reference sequence). This CDR3 comprises 16 residues. The CDR3 nucleotides read TGTGCCTTGCATCGGGACAGGGCTATTACTAACTATGGCTACACCTTC. Translation gives CALHRDRAITNYGYTF.

The chain has TRBV27 and TRBJ2-1; TRBD2 agrees at 15 bases. Germline V lookup: CDR1 MNHEY, CDR2 SMNVEV (reference sequence). V lost 5 bases, J lost 0 bases, and 2 bases stayed unmatched. The CDR3 runs 17 residues. The CDR3 DNA follows: TGTGCCAGCAGTAGGACTAGCGGGAGGGACTCCTACAATGAGCAGTTCTTC. Protein sequence: CASSRTSGRDSYNEQFF.

The gene calls are TRBV29-1 and TRBJ2-3; 7 bases line up with TRBD2. Per the germline V gene, CDR1 is SQVTM and CDR2 is ANQGSEA. V shed 1 base, J shed 5 bases, and the junction held 9 bases outside the gene matches. This CDR3 comprises 15 residues. CDR3 DNA sequence: TGCAGCGTTGAAGGGTCCGAGCGGGGTCAAGATACGCAGTATTTT. Protein: CSVEGSERGQDTQYF.

With respect to this clone: A junction end diverges from the germline sequence, so it may reflect a read error. The chain couples TRBV29-1 to TRBJ2-5; 7 bases agree with TRBD1. CDR1 is SQVTM and CDR2 is ANQGSEA in the germline V gene. The CDR3 length is 12 residues. The CDR3 sequence: CSVDMTGSAQDF. The DNA for the CDR3 is TGCAGCGTTGATATGACAGGGTCAGCACAGGACTTC.

This chain joins TRBV2 and TRBJ1-1, with 7 bases that match TRBD1. Germline V CDR1 and CDR2: SNHLY, FYNNEI. The trim removed 7 bases at V and 9 bases at J, leaving 11 bases unmatched. The CDR3 totals 13 residues. CDR3: CASIIGRGSKAFF. CDR3 coding DNA: TGTGCCAGCATAATAGGCAGGGGGAGCAAAGCTTTCTTT. Full variable domain (remainder filled in from reference TRBV2 and TRBJ1-1): EPEVTQTPSHQVTQMGQEVILRCVPISNHLYFYWYRQILGQKVEFLVSFYNNEISEKSEIFDDQFSVERPDGSNFTLKIRSTKLEDSAMYFCASIIGRGSKAFFGQGTRLTVV.

The chain employs TRBV6-6 and TRBJ1-1; D ambiguous. The V end lost 5 bases, the J end lost 11 bases, and 15 bases lay between the germline ends. Germline loops: CDR1 MNHNY, CDR2 SVGAGI (reference sequence). This CDR3 has 12 amino acids. The CDR3 reads CASSNRGLKAFF. Here the CDR3 DNA reads TGTGCCAGCAGTAACCGGGGTCTGAAGGCTTTCTTT.

The rearrangement joins TRBV2 to TRBJ1-3; a possible D gene is TRBD1 (6 bases). There are 14 residues in the CDR3. Germline CDR1 is SNHLY and CDR2 is FYNNEI. Trimming removed 5 bases at V and 0 bases at J, with 8 bases between. The CDR3 nucleotides read TGTGCCAGCAGTACAGGGAGCTCTGGAAACACCATATATTTT. Translating it yields CASSTGSSGNTIYF. Looking up the rest from reference TRBV2 and TRBJ1-3 gives the full variable domain: EPEVTQTPSHQVTQMGQEVILRCVPISNHLYFYWYRQILGQKVEFLVSFYNNEISEKSEIFDDQFSVERPDGSNFTLKIRSTKLEDSAMYFCASSTGSSGNTIYFGEGSWLTVV.

The gene calls are TRBV29-1 and TRBJ1-2; a possible D gene is TRBD1 (6 bases). The germline gives CDR1 SQVTM, CDR2 ANQGSEA. Trimming removed 6 bases at V and 3 bases at J, with 8 bases between. The CDR3 is made up of 11 amino acids. DNA for the CDR3: TGCAGCGTGAACAGGGACTATGGCTACACCTTC. This sequence encodes CSVNRDYGYTF.

V usage is TRBV30 and J usage is TRBJ2-7; a weak D match, TRBD1 (8 bases). Germline loops: CDR1 GTSNPN, CDR2 SVGIG (reference sequence). The CDR3 consists of 16 residues. Trimming cost V 1 base and J 10 bases, with 26 bases left between them. For the CDR3, the DNA is TGTGCCTGGAGTGCCCCACAGGGGGGGCGGGGGATGCACCAGTACGTC. As protein: CAWSAPQGGRGMHQYV.

This chain joins TRBV10-3 and TRBJ1-5; no clear D gene. The germline V gene encodes CDR1 ENHRY and CDR2 SYGVKD. V lost 0 bases and J 2 bases, leaving 5 bases between the germline ends. This CDR3 spans 14 amino acids. The CDR3 loop reads CAISESEGNQPQHF. CDR3 in DNA: TGTGCCATCAGTGAGTCTGAGGGCAATCAGCCCCAGCATTTT.

The chain uses TRBV7-2 and TRBJ2-5; 13 nucleotides align to TRBD2. The CDR3 length is 17 residues. V trimming: 5 bases; J trimming: 11 bases; junction bases outside the gene matches: 17. Germline loops: CDR1 SGHTA, CDR2 FQGNSA. The CDR3 loop reads CASSKTSGGGAVREQYF. Here the CDR3 DNA reads TGTGCCAGCAGCAAAACTAGCGGGGGGGGAGCCGTTAGGGAGCAGTACTTC. The full variable domain, completed using reference TRBV7-2 and TRBJ2-5, is GAGVSQSPSNKVTEKGKDVELRCDPISGHTALYWYRQSLGQGLEFLIYFQGNSAPDKSGLPSDRFSAERTGGSVSTLTIQRTQQEDSAVYLCASSKTSGGGAVREQYFGPGTRLLVL.

The chain combines TRBV18 with TRBJ2-7; 10 bases map to TRBD2. Germline V gene sequence: CDR1 KGHSH, CDR2 LQKENI. V lost 5 bases, J lost 1 base, and 11 bases stayed unmatched. The CDR3 totals 17 residues. CDR3 in DNA: TGTGCCAGCTCATCCCTGCCAGCGGGAGGGGCATCCTACGAGCAGTACGTC. Encoded protein: CASSSLPAGGASYEQYV.

The rearrangement links TRBV18 to TRBJ1-2; 12 nucleotides line up with TRBD1. V lost 0 bases to trimming and J lost 5 bases; unmatched junction nucleotides: 4. Per the germline V gene, CDR1 is KGHSH and CDR2 is LQKENI. This CDR3 spans 16 amino acids. The CDR3 DNA sequence: TGTGCCAGCTCACCACCTGGGACAGGGGGCGGATATGGCTACACCTTC. It specifies CASSPPGTGGGYGYTF.

This clone was counted once. The gene calls are TRBV28 and TRBJ2-4; the D gene is possibly TRBD1 (6 bases). V lost 2 bases and J 10 bases, leaving 12 bases between the germline ends. The germline V gene encodes CDR1 MDHEN and CDR2 SYDVKM. CDR3 size: 13 residues. The CDR3 loop reads CASSLSRGGIQYF. CDR3 nucleotide sequence: TGTGCCAGCAGTTTAAGCAGGGGTGGGATTCAGTACTTC.

V is TRBV10-3 and J is TRBJ2-3; possibly TRBD2 for D (7 bases). Germline V lookup: CDR1 ENHRY, CDR2 SYGVKD. The CDR3 has 19 residues. The germline V and J ends were trimmed by 6 bases and 3 bases, with 28 bases remaining between them. CDR3 amino acids: CAISPSYGRELTGTDTQYF. The CDR3 DNA reads as TGTGCCATCAGCCCCTCTTACGGGCGGGAGTTAACAGGGACAGATACGCAGTATTTT.

This clone turned up a few times. The J gene is TRBJ1-1, the V gene TRBV7-9, with a tentative D call TRBD1 (6 bases). Per the germline V gene, CDR1 is SEHNR and CDR2 is FQNEAQ (reference sequence). The CDR3 is 12 amino acids. V was trimmed by 5 bases and J by 9 bases, leaving 13 bases between them. The CDR3 region is CASSRNDRQAFF. The CDR3 DNA is TGTGCCAGCAGCCGCAATGACAGGCAAGCTTTCTTT.

The chain is built from TRBV7-8 and TRBJ1-6; D is ambiguous. The CDR3 has 16 residues. Per the germline V gene, CDR1 is SGHVS and CDR2 is FQNEAQ. Trimming cost V 4 bases and J 9 bases, with 19 bases left between them. The CDR3 nucleotides are TGTGCCAGCAGCTACCCTGGGGTACGGGAGAGTTCACCCCTCCACTTT. Amino acid sequence: CASSYPGVRESSPLHF.

This clone was counted a single time. The chain joins TRBV11-3 to TRBJ2-3; perhaps TRBD2 as D (6 bases). This CDR3 has 15 amino acids. Trimming pared 5 bases from V and 3 bases from J, leaving 15 bases between. Germline CDR1 SGHNT, CDR2 YENEEA. DNA of the CDR3: TGTGCCAGCAGCAAGACCCTGGAGGGTACAGATACGCAGTATTTT. It encodes CASSKTLEGTDTQYF.

This rearrangement joins TRBV4-1 to TRBJ1-4; perhaps TRBD1 as D (6 bases). CDR1 is MGHRA and CDR2 is YSYEKL in the germline V gene. The CDR3 totals 15 residues. V was cut by 1 base and J by 7 bases, with 13 bases left in between. CDR3 DNA sequence: TGCGCCAGCAGCCAAGCCGAGGGGGGGAGTGAAAAACTGTTTTTT. Translation: CASSQAEGGSEKLFF.